What follows are 14 T cell receptor beta chains derived from one specimen sequenced in a study of blood T cell repertoires in COVID-19 (dated by TCRdb to about 2020). Library construction relied on the immunoSEQ multiplex PCR assay. In its TCRdb copy, this immuneACCESS table keeps in-frame sequences only and misses some clones. Where compared with another copy, unresolved V genes explain less than half of these, and the others have no known cause. This sample comprises about 360,000 clones, approximately 87% of them detected only once. In total, the top ten clones hold around 1.3% of the sample. Sample: PBMCs or T cells enriched from blood (not recorded which). The source of these receptors is a man younger than 45 who had recovered from COVID-19.

This clone came up once. The chain carries TRBV15 and TRBJ2-1; 10 bases align to TRBD1. The germline CDR1 and CDR2 sequences are LNHNV and YYDKDF (reference sequence). The ends lost 0 bases at V and 4 bases at J; junction bases unmatched: 15. The CDR3 totals 20 residues. The CDR3 nucleotides read TGTGCCACCAGCAGAGATGTTAGCCGGGACAGGGGCGATTTTTACAATGAGCAGTTCTTC. Protein: CATSRDVSRDRGDFYNEQFF.

This clone was counted a single time. The rearrangement uses TRBV7-9 and TRBJ2-7; a possible D gene is TRBD2 (6 bases). V lost 8 bases and J 1 base, leaving 15 bases between the germline ends. Germline CDR1 reads SEHNR; CDR2 reads FQNEAQ (reference sequence). The CDR3 runs to 14 residues. The CDR3 sequence is CASRGGDRSYEQYF. DNA for the CDR3: TGTGCCAGCCGGGGCGGGGACCGGTCCTACGAGCAGTACTTC.

V and J are TRBV24-1 and TRBJ2-3; 8 bases are shared with TRBD1. Trimming took 2 bases from V and 4 from J; bases not matched to a gene: 7. This CDR3 contains 16 residues. Germline lookup yields CDR1 KGHDR and CDR2 SFDVKD. The CDR3 sequence is CATSDWAGGKSDTQYF. CDR3 nucleotide sequence: TGTGCCACCAGTGATTGGGCAGGGGGCAAGTCAGATACGCAGTATTTT.

The V gene is TRBV11-2, the J gene TRBJ1-1; D gene unclear. The CDR3 spans 14 residues. CDR1 is SGHAT and CDR2 is FQNNGV in the germline V gene. V was shortened by 3 bases and J by 0 bases, with 8 bases between the two germline ends. CDR3 sequence reads: CASSFSGMNTEAFF. For the CDR3, the DNA is TGTGCCAGCAGCTTTTCCGGTATGAACACTGAAGCTTTCTTT.

The sample holds one count of this clone. Within the sample, other DNA sequences also encode this same CDR3. This chain joins TRBV27 and TRBJ2-1; 7 positions match TRBD1. The CDR3 loop spans 14 amino acids. The V gene end was trimmed by 4 bases and the J gene end by 2 bases; junction bases not matched to a gene: 2. CDR1 is MNHEY, CDR2 SMNVEV, per germline (reference sequence). The CDR3 here is CASSSDRAYNEQFF. Written as DNA, the CDR3 is TGTGCCAGCAGTTCTGACAGGGCCTACAATGAGCAGTTCTTC.

The V and J genes are TRBV7-2 and TRBJ1-4; D remains ambiguous. CDR1 is SGHTA and CDR2 is FQGNSA in the germline V gene. Trimming took 1 base from V and 2 from J, leaving 11 bases between them. This CDR3 has 16 amino acids. This chain's CDR3 is CASSLGATWTNEKLFF. The CDR3 DNA is TGTGCCAGCAGCTTAGGGGCGACATGGACTAATGAAAAACTGTTTTTT.

The chain recombines TRBV6-5 with TRBJ1-2; D is ambiguous. Germline loops: CDR1 MNHEY, CDR2 SVGAGI. The CDR3 is made up of 15 amino acids. Trimming cost V 6 bases and J 5 bases, with 19 bases left between them. For the CDR3, the DNA is TGTGCCAGCAGCCGTGACGGTGTCGGGAGGTATGGCTACACCTTC. Protein product: CASSRDGVGRYGYTF.

The chain carries TRBV9 and TRBJ1-4, with 7 bases identical to TRBD1. J gave up 7 bases and V 4 bases, and 7 bases lay outside the gene matches. The CDR3 runs 14 residues. Germline CDR1 is SGDLS and CDR2 is YYNGEE. CDR3 coding DNA: TGTGCCAGCAGCCCCGGGACAGATTTTGAAAAACTGTTTTTT. This sequence encodes CASSPGTDFEKLFF. Full variable domain (missing parts from reference TRBV9 and TRBJ1-4): DSGVTQTPKHLITATGQRVTLRCSPRSGDLSVYWYQQSLDQGLQFLIQYYNGEERAKGNILERFSAQQFPDLHSELNLSSLELGDSALYFCASSPGTDFEKLFFGSGTQLSVL.

This chain uses TRBV27 with TRBJ2-7; a possible D gene is TRBD2 (6 bases). The germline CDR1 and CDR2 sequences are MNHEY and SMNVEV (reference sequence). The CDR3 is made up of 16 amino acids. V lost 2 bases, J lost 7 bases, and 21 bases lay in between. CDR3 amino acids: CASSLSPPGPRGEQYF. In DNA form, the CDR3 reads TGTGCCAGCAGTTTAAGCCCTCCGGGCCCCCGGGGGGAGCAGTACTTC.

The J gene is TRBJ1-2, the V gene TRBV5-4, with TRBD1 matching over 9 bases. Germline CDR1 and CDR2: SGHNT and YYREEE (reference sequence). Trimming cost V 4 bases and J 0 bases; bases outside gene matches: 7. The CDR3 contains 16 residues. The CDR3 region has the DNA TGTGCCAGCAGCGGCGGACAGGGGCAAGCTAACTATGGCTACACCTTC. It encodes CASSGGQGQANYGYTF.

The chain carries TRBV27 and TRBJ2-3; 11 bases align to TRBD2. The CDR3 sequence is 15 residues long. After removal of 5 bases from V and 6 bases from J, the junction contained 7 bases not matched to a gene. Germline loops: CDR1 MNHEY, CDR2 SMNVEV (reference sequence). CDR3 nucleotide sequence: TGTGCCAGCAGTGCGGGACTAGCGGTGGTGGATACGCAGTATTTT. Amino acid sequence: CASSAGLAVVDTQYF.

The CDR3 sequence: CASSLASRGSLNTEAFF. DNA of the CDR3: TGTGCCAGCAGCTTGGCCTCAAGGGGATCCCTGAACACTGAAGCTTTCTTT. The chain employs TRBV5-4 and TRBJ1-1; possibly TRBD1 for D (5 bases). The V end was cut by 0 bases, the J end by 0 bases, with 15 bases between. Germline CDR1 and CDR2: SGHNT and YYREEE (reference sequence). This CDR3 contains 17 residues.

The rearrangement uses TRBV19 and TRBJ1-1, with D unresolved. V lost 7 bases to trimming and J lost 0 bases, with 12 bases between them. The CDR3 is made up of 14 amino acids. Germline assignment: CDR1 LNHDA and CDR2 SQIVND (reference sequence). The CDR3 DNA reads TGTGCCAGTACCATCCACGCGGTGAACACTGAAGCTTTCTTT. It specifies CASTIHAVNTEAFF.

This clone occurred once. The rearrangement joins TRBV27 to TRBJ2-2; unclear D gene. The length of the CDR3 is 12 residues. Germline V gene data show CDR1 as MNHEY and CDR2 as SMNVEV (reference sequence). V gave up 5 bases and J gave up 1 base, with 2 bases separating them. This CDR3 reads CASSQNTGELFF. In DNA form, the CDR3 reads TGTGCCAGCAGTCAGAACACCGGGGAGCTGTTTTTT.